This T cell receptor beta chain was recovered during a study of cytomegalovirus exposure and HLA in healthy donors. General observations from the study: When analyzed later, the rates of TCR association showed variation by HLA locus, with DRB1 the most and HLA-C the fewest. Being productive about 87% or about 30% of the time was typical of most TCR beta V segments in an earlier analysis.

60 Vbeta and 13 Jbeta primers were used in PCR. Repertoires were generated with immunoSEQ multiplex PCR, while TCRdb's copy carries only in-frame clones and drops some. The table shows 150,000 to 200,000 clones, with roughly 87% occurring only once. CDR3 length equals 17 residues. With 6 bases clipped from V and 2 bases from J, the junction kept 12 bases outside the gene matches. The germline V gene has CDR1 SGHNT and CDR2 YYREEE (reference sequence). About this clone itself: Its antigen is unknown.

This chain connects TRBV5-4 to TRBJ2-2, with 8 positions matching TRBD2. This clonotype originated in a man in his fifties in good health and CMV-seropositive. What was sequenced was PBMCs. DNA of the CDR3: TGTGCCAGCACCGGTCCGAAGCTAGCGGGTAACACCGGGGAGCTGTTTTTT. It codes for CASTGPKLAGNTGELFF.